This entry lists 8 T cell receptor beta chains sequenced from one sample in a study of T cell repertoires in cytomegalovirus infection. TCRdb reanalysed the reads using MiXCR and keeps one entry per CDR3 protein. The repertoire holds 200,000 to 250,000 distinct CDR3 sequences, roughly 22% seen once, with over 15% in the top ten. The sequenced sample consisted of CD8+ T cells from PBMCs. All receptors come from a human donor in good health (CMV status not recorded). Some clones in this sample may be carry-over from other donors' samples.

This chain uses TRBV28 with TRBJ2-7; the D gene is possibly TRBD2 (7 bases). Germline-derived CDR1 and CDR2 are MDHEN and SYDVKM. Trimming removed 5 bases at V and 6 bases at J, with 20 bases between. The CDR3 length is 15 residues. The CDR3 spells CASSPQGRGGTEQYF. The CDR3 DNA reads as TGTGCCAGCAGTCCTCAGGGAAGGGGGGGGACCGAGCAGTACTTC.

This clonotype has a count of ten or more. The V call is TRBV4-1, the J call TRBJ1-5; D gene uncertain. The CDR3 sequence is 15 residues long. Germline CDR1 reads MGHRA; CDR2 reads YSYEKL. Trimming stripped 0 bases from V and 4 bases from J, with 10 bases between. CDR3 in amino acids: CASSQERVPNQPQHF. CDR3 bases: TGCGCCAGCAGCCAAGAACGGGTCCCTAATCAGCCCCAGCATTTT.

V usage is TRBV9 and J usage is TRBJ2-7, with D perhaps given as TRBD1 or TRBD2 (6 bases each). V dropped 4 bases and J dropped 7 bases, with 18 bases sitting between them. CDR1 and CDR2 (germline): SGDLS, YYNGEE. CDR3 size: 14 residues. The CDR3 reads CASSPEGGSREQYF. The DNA of the CDR3 is TGTGCCAGCAGCCCCGAGGGGGGTAGTCGGGAGCAGTACTTC.

The table lists this clonotype with a few counts. The chain employs TRBV2 and TRBJ2-3; D call uncertain. The ends were cut back, 6 bases at V and 2 bases at J, with 12 bases in the middle. The CDR3 loop spans 14 amino acids. The V gene's germline CDR1 is SNHLY and CDR2 FYNNEI. CDR3 sequence reads: CASRSLVYTDTQYF. CDR3 DNA sequence: TGTGCCAGCAGATCCTTGGTTTACACAGATACGCAGTATTTT.

The sample holds many counts of this clonotype. This chain connects TRBV7-2 to TRBJ2-7; D may be TRBD1 (6 bases). The CDR3 has 16 amino acids. The V gene lost 3 bases and the J gene lost 0 bases, with 15 bases spanning the gap. Per germline, CDR1 SGHTA and CDR2 FQGNSA. CDR3 protein: CASSFLDRTNSYEQYF. The CDR3 DNA reads TGTGCCAGCAGCTTCCTCGACAGGACGAACTCCTACGAGCAGTACTTC.

This clonotype was counted ten times or more. This chain uses TRBV7-2 with TRBJ2-1; 7 bases map to TRBD1. CDR3 length: 16 residues. The junction had 5 bases not matched to a gene; V was cut back by 3 bases and J by 0 bases. The V gene's germline CDR1 is SGHTA and CDR2 FQGNSA. The chain's CDR3 is CASSFGTARSYNEQFF. DNA of the CDR3: TGTGCCAGCAGCTTCGGGACAGCACGCTCCTACAATGAGCAGTTCTTC.

This clonotype appeared a few times. The gene calls are TRBV2 and TRBJ2-3; TRBD1 might be the D (6 bases). Germline V lookup: CDR1 SNHLY, CDR2 FYNNEI. The CDR3 contains 14 residues. V was pared by 1 base and J by 4 bases, with 9 bases between. The CDR3 region has the DNA TGTGCCAGCAGTGAAGACAGGGTCGCAGATACGCAGTATTTT. Encoded protein: CASSEDRVADTQYF.

In its sample, this clonotype was seen a few times. The V and J genes are TRBV20-1 and TRBJ2-1; 11 nucleotides line up with TRBD2. V shed 3 bases, J shed 9 bases, and the junction held 7 bases outside the gene matches. Germline CDR1 and CDR2: DFQATT and SNEGSKA (reference sequence). This CDR3 is built from 14 residues. The CDR3 bases are TGCAGTGCTAGGGTCCTAGCGGGGGGCGGTGAGCAGTTCTTC. It yields the protein CSARVLAGGGEQFF.